The clone carrying this TCR beta chain was seen at least ten times. The CDR3 spans 14 residues. The V segment lost 0 bases and the J segment 0 bases; nucleotides outside the gene matches: 2. Germline V gene sequence: CDR1 GTSNPN, CDR2 SVGIG (reference sequence). Fresh peripheral blood (more than 9 ml) yielded the PBMCs. The sample comes from a study of Graves' ophthalmopathy and Graves' hyperthyroidism. Overall study context: Before any treatment was given, at initial diagnosis, peripheral blood was collected.

From RNA, the CDR3 regions of TCR beta chains were amplified and sequenced. An initial RT-PCR round employing HTBI primers preceded a second-round multiplex PCR. Using its own MiXCR run on the multiplex PCR reads, TCRdb lists one record per CDR3 protein. The data show 350,000 to 450,000 distinct CDR3 sequences, about 16% seen once. The origin of this receptor is a woman under 30 with Graves' ophthalmopathy. The specimen sequenced was peripheral blood. V gene TRBV30 combines with J gene TRBJ2-7; TRBD1 matches at 7 bases. CDR3 in DNA: TGTGCCTGGAGTGTACGGGACAGCTCCTACGAGCAGTACTTC. This sequence encodes CAWSVRDSSYEQYF.